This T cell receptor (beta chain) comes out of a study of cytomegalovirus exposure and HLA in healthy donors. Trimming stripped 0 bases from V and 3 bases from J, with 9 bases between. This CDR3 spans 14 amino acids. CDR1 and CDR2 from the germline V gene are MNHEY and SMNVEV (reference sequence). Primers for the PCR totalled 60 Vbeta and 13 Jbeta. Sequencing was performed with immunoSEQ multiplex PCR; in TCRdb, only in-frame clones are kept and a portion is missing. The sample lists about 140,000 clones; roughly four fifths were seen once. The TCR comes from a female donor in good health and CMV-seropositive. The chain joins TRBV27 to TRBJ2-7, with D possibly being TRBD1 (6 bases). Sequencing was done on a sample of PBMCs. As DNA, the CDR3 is TGTGCCAGCAGTTTATCGATAGGGGGCTACGAGCAGTACTTC. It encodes CASSLSIGGYEQYF.